Listed below are T cell receptor beta chains from one sample, sequenced in a study of cytomegalovirus exposure and HLA in healthy donors. The table came from immunoSEQ multiplex PCR; TCRdb's copy has only in-frame clones and leaves some out. This table has some 99,000 clones, roughly 70% appearing once. The sample was PBMCs. The receptors derive from a middle-aged man in good health and CMV-seronegative. CDR3s include the opening cysteine and the closing phenylalanine or tryptophan. D genes are given only for firm matches. Size tells how often a clone was seen (once, few, many) or the class of an expanded clone, and some rows leave it out.

v_call: TRBV5-1
j_call: TRBJ1-1
cdr3_length: 12
clone_size: NA
d_call: NA
cdr3_aa: CASSLTQTEAFF
cdr3_nt: TGCGCCAGCAGCTTGACCCAGACTGAAGCTTTCTTT

v_call: TRBV27
j_call: TRBJ2-1
cdr3_length: 14
clone_size: once
d_call: NA
cdr3_aa: CASRGGAWGNEQFF
cdr3_nt: TGTGCCAGCAGAGGGGGGGCCTGGGGCAATGAGCAGTTCTTC

v_call: TRBV6-5
j_call: TRBJ2-2
cdr3_length: 16
clone_size: NA
d_call: TRBD1
cdr3_aa: CASSWNRGTNTGELFF
cdr3_nt: TGTGCCAGCAGTTGGAACAGGGGCACGAACACCGGGGAGCTGTTTTTT

v_call: TRBV27
j_call: TRBJ2-7
cdr3_length: 16
clone_size: once
d_call: NA
cdr3_aa: CASSSSIADRVYEQYF
cdr3_nt: NA

v_call: TRBV7-8
j_call: TRBJ1-6
cdr3_length: 14
clone_size: NA
d_call: NA
cdr3_aa: CASSLGQQVSPLHF
cdr3_nt: TGTGCCAGCAGCTTAGGACAACAGGTTTCACCCCTCCACTTT

v_call: TRBV4-1
j_call: TRBJ2-5
cdr3_length: 16
clone_size: few
d_call: NA
cdr3_aa: CASSQALGAELETQYF
cdr3_nt: TGCGCCAGCAGCCAGGCCCTTGGGGCGGAGTTAGAGACCCAGTACTTC

v_call: TRBV4-3
j_call: TRBJ2-3
cdr3_length: 16
clone_size: NA
d_call: NA
cdr3_aa: CASSQARGTPGDTQYF
cdr3_nt: TGCGCCAGCAGCCAAGCTCGGGGAACTCCCGGAGATACGCAGTATTTT

v_call: TRBV28
j_call: TRBJ2-6
cdr3_length: 16
clone_size: NA
d_call: NA
cdr3_aa: CASSYFTGTGANVLTF
cdr3_nt: TGTGCCAGCAGTTATTTTACAGGGACTGGGGCCAACGTCCTGACTTTC

v_call: TRBV7-9
j_call: TRBJ1-5
cdr3_length: 12
clone_size: NA
d_call: NA
cdr3_aa: CASRQGNQPQHF
cdr3_nt: TGTGCCAGCAGACAGGGTAATCAGCCCCAGCATTTT

v_call: TRBV9
j_call: TRBJ1-1
cdr3_length: 14
clone_size: NA
d_call: NA
cdr3_aa: CASSVDAGNTEAFF
cdr3_nt: TGTGCCAGCAGCGTAGACGCAGGGAACACTGAAGCTTTCTTT

v_call: TRBV7-9
j_call: TRBJ2-1
cdr3_length: 16
clone_size: NA
d_call: TRBD2
cdr3_aa: CSSSILAGASYNEQFF
cdr3_nt: TGTTCCAGCAGTATTCTAGCGGGGGCCTCCTACAATGAGCAGTTCTTC

v_call: TRBV30
j_call: TRBJ1-2
cdr3_length: 13
clone_size: NA
d_call: NA
cdr3_aa: CAWSVWEGYGYTF
cdr3_nt: TGTGCCTGGAGTGTCTGGGAGGGCTATGGCTACACCTTC

v_call: TRBV4-1
j_call: TRBJ1-1
cdr3_length: 15
clone_size: NA
d_call: NA
cdr3_aa: CASSQAGTLNTEAFF
cdr3_nt: TGCGCCAGCAGCCAAGCAGGGACATTGAACACTGAAGCTTTCTTT

v_call: TRBV4-1
j_call: TRBJ2-5
cdr3_length: 18
clone_size: NA
d_call: TRBD2
cdr3_aa: CASSQDPASGGFLETQYF
cdr3_nt: TGCGCCAGCAGCCAAGATCCGGCTAGCGGGGGATTTCTGGAGACCCAGTACTTC

v_call: TRBV4-1
j_call: TRBJ1-1
cdr3_length: 16
clone_size: NA
d_call: TRBD1
cdr3_aa: CASSQDRTGRRAEAFF
cdr3_nt: TGCGCCAGCAGCCAAGATAGGACAGGGAGGAGAGCTGAAGCTTTCTTT

v_call: TRBV7-2
j_call: TRBJ2-3
cdr3_length: 16
clone_size: NA
d_call: TRBD2
cdr3_aa: CASSPSGGAFPDTQYF
cdr3_nt: TGTGCCAGCAGCCCTAGCGGGGGGGCCTTTCCAGATACGCAGTATTTT

v_call: TRBV4-1
j_call: TRBJ1-4
cdr3_length: 17
clone_size: NA
d_call: TRBD1
cdr3_aa: CASSQVFLEGAGEKLFF
cdr3_nt: TGCGCCAGCAGCCAAGTGTTTTTAGAGGGGGCGGGTGAAAAACTGTTTTTT

v_call: TRBV6-6
j_call: TRBJ2-1
cdr3_length: 16
clone_size: NA
d_call: TRBD1
cdr3_aa: CASSFTGQGGYNEQFF
cdr3_nt: TGTGCCAGCAGTTTCACGGGACAGGGGGGCTACAATGAGCAGTTCTTC

v_call: TRBV29-1
j_call: TRBJ1-1
cdr3_length: 12
clone_size: NA
d_call: NA
cdr3_aa: CSVCPGNTEAFF
cdr3_nt: TGCAGCGTCTGCCCGGGGAACACTGAAGCTTTCTTT